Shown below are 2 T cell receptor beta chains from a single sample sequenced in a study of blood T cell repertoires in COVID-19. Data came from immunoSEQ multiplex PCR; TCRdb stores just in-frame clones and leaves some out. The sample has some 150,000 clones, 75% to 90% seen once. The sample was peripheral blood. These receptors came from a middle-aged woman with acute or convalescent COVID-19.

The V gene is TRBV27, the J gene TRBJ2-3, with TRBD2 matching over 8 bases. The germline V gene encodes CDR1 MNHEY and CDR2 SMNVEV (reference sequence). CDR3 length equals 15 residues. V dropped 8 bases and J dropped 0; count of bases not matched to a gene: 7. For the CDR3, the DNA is TGTGCCAGCTCCAAGTCGGGGGGGAGCACAGATACGCAGTATTTT. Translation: CASSKSGGSTDTQYF.

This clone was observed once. CDR3 sequence reads: CARLLDEQFF. CDR3 bases: TGTGCCAGGTTGTTAGATGAGCAGTTCTTC. The chain is built from TRBV25-1 and TRBJ2-1; D ambiguous. Trimming took off 9 bases at V and 8 bases at J, with 8 bases between the two ends. CDR3 size: 10 residues. Germline V gives CDR1 MGHDK, CDR2 SYGVNS.